This T cell receptor (beta chain) comes out of a study of blood T cell repertoires in COVID-19. Germline-derived CDR1 and CDR2 are SEHNR and FQNEAQ (reference sequence). The V gene lost 1 base and the J gene lost 15 bases, with 10 bases spanning the gap. The CDR3 extends over 11 amino acids. The method was immunoSEQ multiplex PCR; TCRdb's version includes in-frame clones alone and lacks a portion of them. Found here are 110,000 or so clones, roughly 84% of them singletons; the top ten hold around 8%. Sequenced: peripheral blood. The source is a woman aged 40 to 55 with acute or convalescent COVID-19. The V and J genes are TRBV7-9 and TRBJ2-1; D not resolved. The CDR3, as DNA: TGTGCCAGCAGCTTAGATGAGATTCGGTTCTTC. Translating it yields CASSLDEIRFF.